This T cell receptor (beta chain) was captured in a study of somatic reversion in DOCK8 deficiency (TCRdb year 2020). In terms of the full investigation: In the study, T cell receptor beta repertoires were compared across three groups: DOCK8-deficient patients, DOCK8-revertant patients and healthy volunteers. The study set out to investigate how, in DOCK8 deficiency, somatic reversion of pathogenic DOCK8 variants alters lymphocyte differentiation and function. The DOCK8-deficient patients included in the study had been previously reported.

The library was prepared using multiplex PCR. TRB libraries were generated by one-step amplicon PCR from about 100 ng genomic DNA using EuroClonality-NGS primers. Sequencing of the TRB amplicons was done on Illumina MiSeq instruments using 2 x 250 bp version 2 chemistry. As for how the authors treated the data: Primary TRB sequence analysis and V(D)J annotation were performed with IMGT/HighV-QUEST. Once nonfunctional clones had been removed and the data downsampled for comparisons between samples, VDJtools was used to evaluate repertoire diversity and composition. The public reads were run again by TCRdb, first through fastp at Q25 and then through MiXCR, and only productive beta chains were kept. Rows are unified per CDR3 protein, each entry keeping the most common DNA and genes. The V and J calls reflect TCRdb's pipeline rather than the authors' work. This sample gives thousands of distinct CDR3 sequences in total; roughly a quarter of them show up just once. More than 9% of the sample is taken by the ten largest.

The paper's findings and limits, for the study overall: The methods did not state, for each individual sample, whether the source material was whole blood or PBMCs.

Healthy control blood came from volunteer donors supplied by blood services in Australia and France. Genomic DNA for TCR repertoire analysis was extracted from either whole blood samples or PBMCs. At the junction V is shortened by 3 bases and J by 0 bases, with 8 bases in between. Counted from cysteine to phenylalanine, this CDR3 has 14 amino acids. Of all the DNA, just the CDR3 is kept, 42 bases in frame from base 1. Sequences KGHSH (CDR1) and LQKENI (CDR2) are obtained from the germline V gene. Worth noting for this clonotype: The specificity of this receptor is unknown. There are no base qualities to consult, and no much larger clone falls within one base.

Sequenced input: peripheral blood. Recombination connected TRBV18 to TRBJ1-1, with the D gene uncertain. This clonotype originated in a human donor in good health. This receptor has the CDR3 CASSPGIMNTEAFF. The nucleotides are TGTGCCAGCTCACCTGGGATTATGAACACTGAAGCTTTCTTT.